Listed below are T cell receptor beta chains from one sample, sequenced in a study of cytomegalovirus exposure and HLA in healthy donors. Measured with immunoSEQ multiplex PCR; TCRdb has only the in-frame clones, and not every one. The sample consists of 55,000 to 75,000 clones, about 94% of them appearing once. The material sequenced was PBMCs. These receptors came from a man aged 18 to 35 in good health and CMV-seropositive. CDR3s include the opening cysteine and the closing phenylalanine or tryptophan. Fields, in order: CDR3 DNA, CDR3 protein, D gene, V gene, J gene, clone size. D genes are given only for firm matches. For some rows the clone size is stated as once, few or many, or as a class when expanded; others skip it.

TGTGCCAGTAGTATCAGGGAGGGCTACGAGCAGTACTTC	CASSIREGYEQYF	TRBD2	TRBV19	TRBJ2-7	.
TGTGCCAGCAGCCCGGAGGGCACAGATACGCAGTATTTT	CASSPEGTDTQYF	.	TRBV9	TRBJ2-3	.
TGTGCCAGCAGTCAACCTGGGGGGGGGACCTATGGCTACACCTTC	CASSQPGGGTYGYTF	.	TRBV28	TRBJ1-2	.
TGTGCCAGCAGCTTAGCTGGAACAGGGGCCAGAAAGATGAACACTGAAGCTTTCTTT	CASSLAGTGARKMNTEAFF	TRBD1	TRBV11-2	TRBJ1-1	.
TGTGCCAGCAGTGATGATGTGCTAGCGGCCTACAATGAGCAGTTCTTC	CASSDDVLAAYNEQFF	TRBD2	TRBV6-1	TRBJ2-1	.
TGTGCCAGTAGTATTGGGGGGAAAAAACTCCGGGAGACCCAGTACTTC	CASSIGGKKLRETQYF	.	TRBV19	TRBJ2-5	.
TGTGCCGTACGTCGAACAGGGAGCACAGATACGCAGTATTTT	CAVRRTGSTDTQYF	.	TRBV2	TRBJ2-3	.
TGTGCCAGCACCAGAGGGCGGGGGCCCACAGATACGCAGTATTTT	CASTRGRGPTDTQYF	.	TRBV19	TRBJ2-3	once
TGCAGTGCTAGAGGTGGCGCGGTCTTC	CSARGGAVF	.	TRBV20-1	TRBJ2-1	.
TGTGCCAGCTCGATATTACCCCGGGGGCAGCCCCAGCATTTT	CASSILPRGQPQHF	.	TRBV18	TRBJ1-5	.
TGTGCCAGCAGGGAAGCGGGGGGCGGGACCGGGGAGCTGTTTTTT	CASREAGGGTGELFF	TRBD2	TRBV5-6	TRBJ2-2	.
TGCGCCAGCAGTAACCCCAGTAACACCGGGGAGCTGTTTTTT	CASSNPSNTGELFF	.	TRBV5-1	TRBJ2-2	once
TGTGCCAGCCACTCGAACACCGGGGAGCTGTTTTTT	CASHSNTGELFF	.	TRBV28	TRBJ2-2	.
TGTGCCAGCAGCCCGACAGTGGCTGGGGCCAACGTCCTGACTTTC	CASSPTVAGANVLTF	.	TRBV7-8	TRBJ2-6	.
TGTGCCAGCAGGAACCGGGACAGGGGGAGGCAAGCTTTCTTT	CASRNRDRGRQAFF	TRBD1	TRBV28	TRBJ1-1	.
TGTGCCAGTGGAGCGGGGGACTACACAGATACGCAGTATTTT	CASGAGDYTDTQYF	TRBD2	TRBV6-5	TRBJ2-3	.
TGTGCCAGCAGACTCACGGGGGAGACCCAGTACTTC	CASRLTGETQYF	.	TRBV2	TRBJ2-5	.
TGTGCCAGCAGCCCGGCGGGGGCTAGATCACCCCTCCACTTT	CASSPAGARSPLHF	.	TRBV6-5	TRBJ1-6	.
TGTGCCACCAGCAGAGAGGGGGCCTCCTACGAGCAGTACTTC	CATSREGASYEQYF	.	TRBV15	TRBJ2-7	.
TGTGCCAGGGGACTAGCGGTGAACACCGGGGAGCTGTTTTTT	CARGLAVNTGELFF	.	TRBV21-1	TRBJ2-2	.
TGTGCCTGGAGTACGGGGACAGGGGGGACCGGGGAGCTGTTTTTT	CAWSTGTGGTGELFF	TRBD1	TRBV30	TRBJ2-2	once
TGCGCCAGCAGCTTGGAGCGGGGGCGGTACAATGAGCAGTTCTTC	CASSLERGRYNEQFF	TRBD2	TRBV5-1	TRBJ2-1	.
TGTGCCAGCAGTGGTGGACAGGGCACAGATACGCAGTATTTT	CASSGGQGTDTQYF	TRBD1	TRBV27	TRBJ2-3	.
TGTGCCAGCAGCTCCGCTGCAGGCTCCTACAATGAGCAGTTCTTC	CASSSAAGSYNEQFF	.	TRBV5-4	TRBJ2-1	.
TGTGCCAGCAGCTCCTTCTTTATCCCGGGACAGAGTCAAGAGACCCAGTACTTC	CASSSFFIPGQSQETQYF	TRBD1	TRBV7-9	TRBJ2-5	.
TGCAGCGTTGGACGGGGCTACGAGCAGTACTTC	CSVGRGYEQYF	.	TRBV29-1	TRBJ2-7	.
TGCAGCGTTGAAGAGACGGAGGGGAGGATAGACGAGCAGTACTTC	CSVEETEGRIDEQYF	.	TRBV29-1	TRBJ2-7	.
TGTGCCAGCAGTACCGGGACAGGGGACACCGGGGAGCTGTTTTTT	CASSTGTGDTGELFF	TRBD1	TRBV25-1	TRBJ2-2	.
TGTGCCTCGGGAGGCCGACTAGCGGGGGGGCAAGAGCAGTACTTC	CASGGRLAGGQEQYF	TRBD2	TRBV30	TRBJ2-7	.
TGTGCCAGCAGCGCGAGGGACAGGTACGAGCAGTACTTC	CASSARDRYEQYF	TRBD1	TRBV9	TRBJ2-7	.
TGTGCCAGCAGTAGGACAGGGGCGGACAATGAGCAGTTCTTC	CASSRTGADNEQFF	TRBD1	TRBV6-1	TRBJ2-1	.
TGTGCCATCAGTGAAGGGGGCACGGGGGAAAAACTGTTTTTT	CAISEGGTGEKLFF	TRBD1	TRBV10-3	TRBJ1-4	.
TGTGCCAGCAGGCCGGGACTAGCGGGAGAGACCCAGTACTTC	CASRPGLAGETQYF	TRBD2	TRBV2	TRBJ2-5	.
TGTGCCAGCAGCCAATCAACAGGGGGCCTTCAGCCCCAGCATTTT	CASSQSTGGLQPQHF	TRBD1	TRBV16	TRBJ1-5	.
TGTGCCAGCACCCAAGTAGCGGGAGGGGGAGATACGCAGTATTTT	CASTQVAGGGDTQYF	TRBD2	TRBV6-8	TRBJ2-3	.
TGTGCCAGCAGTGTCACATACCAAAATCAGCCCCAGCATTTT	CASSVTYQNQPQHF	.	TRBV6-1	TRBJ1-5	.
TGCGCCAGCAGCTCTCGACAGGAGCCGCCCCACTACGAGCAGTACTTC	CASSSRQEPPHYEQYF	.	TRBV5-1	TRBJ2-7	.
TGTGCCAGCAGCTTGGCGTCTACAGTGGGGCGCAATACGCAGTATTTT	CASSLASTVGRNTQYF	.	TRBV5-6	TRBJ2-3	.
TGTGCCATCAGTGTCCAGGGACAACCGGACTACGAGCAGTACTTC	CAISVQGQPDYEQYF	.	TRBV10-3	TRBJ2-7	.
TGCGCCAGCAGCCAAGGGGGCGGTAGCAATCAGCCCCAGCATTTT	CASSQGGGSNQPQHF	TRBD1	TRBV5-1	TRBJ1-5	.
TGTGCCTCCCGCCCAGGGGCTACAGATACGCAGTATTTT	CASRPGATDTQYF	.	TRBV10-3	TRBJ2-3	.